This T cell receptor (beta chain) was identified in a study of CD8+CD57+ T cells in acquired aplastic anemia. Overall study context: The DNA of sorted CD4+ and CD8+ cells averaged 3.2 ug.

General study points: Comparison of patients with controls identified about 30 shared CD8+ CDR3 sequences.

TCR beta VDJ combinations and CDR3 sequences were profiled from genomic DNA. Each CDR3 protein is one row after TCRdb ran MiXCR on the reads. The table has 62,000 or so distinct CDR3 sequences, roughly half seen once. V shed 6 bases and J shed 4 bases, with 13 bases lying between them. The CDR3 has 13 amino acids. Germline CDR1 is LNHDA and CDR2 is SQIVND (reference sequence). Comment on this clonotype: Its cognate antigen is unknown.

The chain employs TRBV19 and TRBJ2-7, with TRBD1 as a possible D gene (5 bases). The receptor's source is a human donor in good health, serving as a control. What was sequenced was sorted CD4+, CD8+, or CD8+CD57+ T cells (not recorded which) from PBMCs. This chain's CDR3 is CASSTTTEYEQYF. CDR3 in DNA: TGTGCCAGTAGCACTACGACAGAATACGAGCAGTACTTC.